The rows below give T cell receptor beta chains drawn from one sample of a study of blood T cell repertoires in COVID-19. The protocol was immunoSEQ multiplex PCR, while the TCRdb copy is restricted to in-frame clones and leaves out a portion. The sample yields fewer than 200,000 clones, around four fifths seen once. Sequenced sample: peripheral blood. The receptors here all came from a woman of 80 years or more with COVID-19, enrolled during active disease. CDR3s include the opening cysteine and the closing phenylalanine or tryptophan. A D gene is named only where the DNA matches it firmly. A row's size may be missing; if present it is once, few, many or a size class.

clone size	V gene	D gene	J gene	CDR3 DNA	CDR3 protein
-	TRBV7-2	-	TRBJ1-3	TGTGCCAGCAGCCATGCGGGGGGAAACACCATATATTTT	CASSHAGGNTIYF
few	TRBV2	-	TRBJ1-6	TGTGCCAGCAGTGAAAGCAGGTCTAATTCACCCCTCCACTTT	CASSESRSNSPLHF
-	TRBV4-1	TRBD2	TRBJ2-1	TGCGCCAGCAGCCAAGATCACAGCGGGACCTACAATGAGCAGTTCTTC	CASSQDHSGTYNEQFF
-	TRBV15	TRBD2	TRBJ2-5	TGTGCCACCAGCAGAGATTATGGACTAGGGGAGATAGAGACCCAGTACTTC	CATSRDYGLGEIETQYF
few	TRBV29-1	-	TRBJ2-3	TGCAGCGCTCGGGAAGGGGATACGCAGTATTTT	CSAREGDTQYF
-	TRBV11-2	TRBD2	TRBJ2-7	TGTGCCAGCAGCTTAGCACTAGCGGGACTCGAGCAGTACTTC	CASSLALAGLEQYF
-	TRBV7-9	TRBD2	TRBJ2-3	TGTGCCAGCAGCTCACAAGCGGGAACAGATACGCAGTATTTT	CASSSQAGTDTQYF
-	TRBV5-1	TRBD2	TRBJ2-5	TGCGCCAGCAGCTCCGGACTAGCGGCAGAGACCCAGTACTTC	CASSSGLAAETQYF
few	TRBV19	TRBD2	TRBJ2-2	TGTGCCAGTACCTCGATAGCGGGAGCCGGGGAGCTGTTTTTT	CASTSIAGAGELFF
-	TRBV18	TRBD1	TRBJ2-7	TGTGCCAGCTCACCAGGGACAGGGGGGCGACACGAGCAGTACTTC	CASSPGTGGRHEQYF
once	TRBV27	TRBD1	TRBJ2-6	TGTGCCAGCAGTCGCTTCGGACAGGCTGGGGCCAACGTCCTGACTTTC	CASSRFGQAGANVLTF
-	TRBV20-1	TRBD1	TRBJ1-2	TGCAGTGCTAGTTCGTCCGGGACAGGGGCCTATGGCTACACCTTC	CSASSSGTGAYGYTF
-	TRBV4-1	-	TRBJ1-5	TGCGCCAGCAGCCAAGACGCCGGAGGGGCGCTGAGCCAGCCCCAGCATTTT	CASSQDAGGALSQPQHF
-	TRBV11-2	TRBD2	TRBJ2-1	TGTGCCAGCAGCTTACCTCGACTAGCGGGGGGTGCTAATGAGCAGTTCTTC	CASSLPRLAGGANEQFF
-	TRBV4-1	-	TRBJ2-1	TGCGCCAGCAGCCCCCTCCAGGGCAGGGATGAGCAGTTCTTC	CASSPLQGRDEQFF
once	TRBV3-1/TRBV3-2	TRBD1	TRBJ2-2	TGTGCCAGCAGCCAAGCCCCAGGGGGCTGGACCGGGGAGCTGTTTTTT	CASSQAPGGWTGELFF
few	TRBV2	TRBD2	TRBJ2-1	TGTGCCAGCAGAGGGGACTACCTTGAGCAGTTCTTC	CASRGDYLEQFF
many	TRBV7-2	-	TRBJ1-5	TGTGCCAGCAGCTTGGGGCAGAATCAGCCCCAGCATTTT	CASSLGQNQPQHF
-	TRBV6-5	-	TRBJ2-2	TGTGCCAGCAAAAAGTTAGACAGCACCGGGGAGCTGTTTTTT	CASKKLDSTGELFF
few	TRBV5-1	TRBD1	TRBJ2-3	TGCGCCAGCAGCGCCGCTACAGGGGGAAGCACAGATACGCAGTATTTT	CASSAATGGSTDTQYF
-	TRBV29-1	-	TRBJ1-2	TGCAGCGTTGAACCCACGACAGGCGGCTATGGCTACACCTTC	CSVEPTTGGYGYTF
-	TRBV6-5	-	TRBJ1-4	TGTGCCAGCGCGAGGTTCTCTCGCGGAAAACTGTTTTTT	CASARFSRGKLFF
once	TRBV7-6	-	TRBJ2-5	TGTGCCAGCGCCCCGGGACTGGGGACGGCCCAGTACTTC	CASAPGLGTAQYF
-	TRBV28	TRBD1	TRBJ2-7	TGTGCCAGCAGTTTAGGGGGACAGGGTATTAAGTACTACGAGCAGTACTTC	CASSLGGQGIKYYEQYF
-	TRBV5-6	-	TRBJ1-5	TGTGCCAGCAGCTTATCACAGCCCCAGCATTTT	CASSLSQPQHF
-	TRBV19	TRBD1	TRBJ1-5	TGTGCCAGTAGTAACGGACAGGGTTCCAATCAGCCCCAGCATTTT	CASSNGQGSNQPQHF
-	TRBV9	-	TRBJ2-5	TGTGCCAGCAGCGTAAGCCAGGGAGGAGAGACCCAGTACTTC	CASSVSQGGETQYF
-	TRBV6-6	-	TRBJ1-4	TGTGCCAGCAGTTACGGACAAACAGCAACTAATGAAAAACTGTTTTTT	CASSYGQTATNEKLFF
-	TRBV9	TRBD1	TRBJ2-5	TGTGCCAGCAGCCACGGACAGGGGCAAGAGACCCAGTACTTC	CASSHGQGQETQYF
-	TRBV5-4	TRBD1	TRBJ1-2	TGTGCCAGCAGCCCGGGGAAGGGGGCATCAGGCTATGGCTACACCTTC	CASSPGKGASGYGYTF
-	TRBV3-1/TRBV3-2	TRBD2	TRBJ2-5	TGTGCCAGCAGCCGCAGGGAGGGGTCAGAGACCCAGTACTTC	CASSRREGSETQYF
-	TRBV19	-	TRBJ1-1	TGTGCCAGTAGTATTGGCCCCAGGGTTGGAGCTTTCTTT	CASSIGPRVGAFF
-	TRBV5-1	TRBD1	TRBJ2-2	TGCGCCAGCAGCCACGGGACAGGAAACACCGGGGAGCTGTTTTTT	CASSHGTGNTGELFF
-	TRBV5-1	TRBD1	TRBJ1-2	TGCGCCAGCAGGACAGGGTTGCAGCGGGGCTACACCTTC	CASRTGLQRGYTF